This T cell receptor beta chain is from a study of identical twins. TCRdb reprocessed the 5' RACE reads with MiXCR, giving one entry per CDR3 protein. The data contain about 290,000 distinct CDR3 sequences, roughly 10% of them seen just once; the ten biggest clones take up 6% to 8.5%. Study-level results: Cord blood's abundant beta clonotypes had fewer insertions, unlike memory repertoires.

This clonotype appeared many times. The antigen is unknown. The same data also contributed to another study, on yellow fever vaccine responses in identical twins.

The sequence was obtained from a woman between 18 and 29 years old in good health. Sequencing was done on a sample of CD8+ T cells sorted from blood.

The CDR3 nucleotides are TGTGCCAGCAGCTTAACCGGGACAGGGTTTGCCGGGGAGCTGTTTTTT. Protein sequence: CASSLTGTGFAGELFF. V is TRBV7-3 and J is TRBJ2-2; 9 bases align to TRBD1. Unmatched junction bases numbered 5, after V lost 0 bases and J lost 6 bases. Germline CDR1 and CDR2: SGHTA and FQGTGA. This CDR3 is built from 16 residues.